This TCR beta chain appears in the sequencing data of a study of human T cells and chemical hapten exposure. Study-wide findings and caveats: Controls had significantly fewer large CDR3 similarity clusters than were formed by expanded TCRs. TCRs whose frequency exceeded 1 in 1000 remained the same following DPC sensitization.

This clonotype was seen ten or more times. The target antigen is unknown. This CDR3 has 15 amino acids. The ends were cut back, 1 base at V and 5 bases at J, with 13 bases in the middle. Germline values: CDR1 LGHNA, CDR2 YNFKEQ. In TCRdb, the RACE reads were re-called with MiXCR into one record per CDR3 protein. The table lists 330,000 or so distinct CDR3 sequences, about 6% of them singletons. Specified time point: patch test 2, 6 weeks after DPC sensitization. Noted treatment: therapeutic diphenylcyclopropenone sensitization with weekly scalp DPC. V usage is TRBV4-2 and J usage is TRBJ2-3; D is undetermined. Sequenced material: whole blood, taken in connection with sensitization to the hapten diphenylcyclopropenone (DPC). The sequence came from a woman aged 18-35 years with alopecia areata. Some clones in this sample may be carry-over from other donors' samples. Here the CDR3 DNA reads TGTGCCAGCAGCCAAGGCAGTAGTCAAGGAGATACGCAGTATTTT. This sequence encodes CASSQGSSQGDTQYF.